Listed here are 12 T cell receptor beta chains from one sample, sequenced in a study of identical twins. Each CDR3 protein is one row after TCRdb ran MiXCR on the 5' RACE reads. This table has under 450,000 distinct CDR3 sequences, roughly 20% appearing once. The specimen was naive T cells sorted from blood. The receptors come from a man aged 45-65 years in good health.

This clonotype was recorded many times. This chain uses TRBV4-2 with TRBJ1-2, with TRBD1 as a possible D gene (6 bases). The germline V gene has CDR1 LGHNA and CDR2 YNFKEQ. The CDR3 runs 14 residues. Trimming pared 4 bases from V and 3 bases from J, leaving 12 bases between. The CDR3 coding sequence is TGTGCCAGCAGCCGCTCACAGGGTTACTATGGCTACACCTTC. Its translation: CASSRSQGYYGYTF.

This clonotype has a single count. The chain couples TRBV18 to TRBJ2-7; 12 nucleotides line up with TRBD2. Germline trimming cut 6 bases from V and 3 bases from J; bases unmatched to any gene: 9. The CDR3 extends over 16 amino acids. CDR1 is KGHSH and CDR2 is LQKENI in the germline V gene. CDR3 loop: CASSPRTSGTDYEQYF. The DNA of the CDR3 is TGTGCCAGCTCGCCTCGGACTAGCGGGACTGACTACGAGCAGTACTTC.

This clonotype was seen repeatedly, ten times or more. The V gene is TRBV7-2, the J gene TRBJ2-1, with TRBD1 as a possible D gene (5 bases). Per germline, CDR1 SGHTA and CDR2 FQGNSA. This CDR3 comprises 15 residues. With 2 bases removed from V and 4 bases from J, the gap between germline ends came to 12 bases. The CDR3 protein is CASSLYSQVYNEQFF. CDR3 sequence (DNA): TGTGCCAGCAGCTTATATTCACAGGTTTACAATGAGCAGTTCTTC.

This clonotype was counted only a few times. This rearrangement joins TRBV5-6 to TRBJ1-5; D gene uncertain. Trimming removed 2 bases from V and 7 bases from J, with 13 bases in between. Germline V gene sequence: CDR1 SGHDT, CDR2 YYEEEE. This CDR3 comprises 14 residues. CDR3 nucleotide sequence: TGTGCCAGCAGCTTCCGAGGAAGAGAACAGCCCCAGCATTTT. Protein: CASSFRGREQPQHF.

J is TRBJ2-3 and V is TRBV20-1, with D possibly being TRBD1 (5 bases). V was clipped by 3 bases and J by 1 base, with 8 bases between them. The CDR3 consists of 13 residues. Germline V gene lookup returns CDR1 DFQATT and CDR2 SNEGSKA (reference sequence). This chain's CDR3 is CSASLQGTDTQYF. The CDR3 DNA follows: TGCAGTGCTAGTTTACAGGGCACAGATACGCAGTATTTT.

This clonotype was detected ten times or more. The gene calls are TRBV7-9 and TRBJ2-7; D may be TRBD1 (5 bases). Germline lookup yields CDR1 SEHNR and CDR2 FQNEAQ (reference sequence). This CDR3 spans 14 amino acids. The V end was cut by 5 bases, the J end by 2 bases, with 13 bases between. As DNA, the CDR3 is TGTGCCAGCAGCCCTAATATCAGGGCCTACGAGCAGTACTTC. This encodes CASSPNIRAYEQYF.

J is TRBJ2-3 and V is TRBV11-2; 7 nucleotides agree with TRBD2. With V trimmed by 6 bases and J by 5 bases, 8 bases remained unmatched. The CDR3 covers 14 residues. Germline CDR1 is SGHAT and CDR2 is FQNNGV. CDR3 sequence: CASRGASGLDTQYF. The CDR3 DNA is TGTGCCAGCAGAGGGGCTAGCGGACTAGATACGCAGTATTTT.

The table lists this clonotype with a few counts. The chain has TRBV20-1 and TRBJ1-1; D is uncertain. Per germline, CDR1 DFQATT and CDR2 SNEGSKA (reference sequence). V dropped 3 bases and J dropped 1 base, with 6 bases sitting between them. The CDR3 is made up of 12 amino acids. The CDR3, as DNA: TGCAGTGCTAGGTTGGGGAACACTGAAGCTTTCTTT. Translating gives CSARLGNTEAFF.

This clonotype has a handful of counts. This chain joins TRBV4-3 and TRBJ2-3; 8 nucleotides agree with TRBD2. Germline loops: CDR1 LGHNA, CDR2 YSLEER. Trimming took 0 bases from V and 1 from J; bases not matched to a gene: 6. The CDR3 is 17 residues long. The CDR3 here is CASSQDRGAGGTDTQYF. CDR3 in DNA: TGCGCCAGCAGCCAAGATCGGGGAGCGGGGGGCACAGATACGCAGTATTTT.

CDR3 DNA: TGTGCCAGCAGCCAAGGTATCGGGAGGGCCCAAGAGCAGTACTTC. Translating it yields CASSQGIGRAQEQYF. This chain links TRBV3-1 with TRBJ2-7; 8 bases align to TRBD2. Germline V gene data show CDR1 as LGHDT and CDR2 as YNNKEL (reference sequence). The CDR3 is 15 residues long. After removal of 1 base from V and 7 bases from J, the junction contained 9 bases not matched to a gene.

This clonotype was counted between two and nine times. This rearrangement joins TRBV20-1 to TRBJ2-3, with 7 bases matching TRBD2. The junction had 9 bases not matched to a gene; V was cut back by 5 bases and J by 7 bases. CDR1 is DFQATT, CDR2 SNEGSKA, per germline (reference sequence). CDR3 length: 13 residues. The CDR3: CSARGLAAYTQYF. The DNA of the CDR3 is TGCAGTGCTCGAGGTCTAGCGGCTTATACGCAGTATTTT.

This clonotype has only a few counts. The chain uses TRBV28 and TRBJ2-7; a weak D match, TRBD2 (7 bases). Trimming removed 3 bases at V and 0 bases at J, with 15 bases between. From germline, CDR1 is MDHEN and CDR2 SYDVKM. The CDR3 has 16 amino acids. The CDR3 here is CASSLGGALLSYEQYF. DNA for the CDR3: TGTGCCAGCAGTTTGGGGGGGGCTCTCCTCTCCTACGAGCAGTACTTC. Filled out from reference TRBV28 and TRBJ2-7, the complete variable domain reads DVKVTQSSRYLVKRTGEKVFLECVQDMDHENMFWYRQDPGLGLRLIYFSYDVKMKEKGDIPEGYSVSREKKERFSLILESASTNQTSMYLCASSLGGALLSYEQYFGPGTRLTVT.